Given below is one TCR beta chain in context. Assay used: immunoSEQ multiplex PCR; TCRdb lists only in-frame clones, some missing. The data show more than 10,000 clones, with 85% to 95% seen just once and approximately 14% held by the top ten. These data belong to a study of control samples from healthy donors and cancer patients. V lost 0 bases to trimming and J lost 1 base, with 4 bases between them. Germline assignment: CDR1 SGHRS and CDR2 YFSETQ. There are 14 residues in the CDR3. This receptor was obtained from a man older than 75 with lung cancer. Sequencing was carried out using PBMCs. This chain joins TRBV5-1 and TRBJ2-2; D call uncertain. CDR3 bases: TGCGCCAGCAGCTTGGCACAGAACACCGGGGAGCTGTTTTTT. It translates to CASSLAQNTGELFF. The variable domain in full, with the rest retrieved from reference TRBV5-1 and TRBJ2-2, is KAGVTQTPRYLIKTRGQQVTLSCSPISGHRSVSWYQQTPGQGLQFLFEYFSETQRNKGNFPGRFSGRQFSNSRSEMNVSTLELGDSALYLCASSLAQNTGELFFGEGSRLTVL.